The 23 T cell receptor beta chains below come from one sample, sequenced in a study of blood T cell repertoires in COVID-19. Produced via immunoSEQ multiplex PCR; TCRdb's table is partial and in-frame only. Found here are 250,000 to 300,000 clones, about nine tenths of them singletons; the top ten hold roughly 16%. Sequenced input: PBMCs or T cells enriched from blood (not recorded which). The receptors shown here come from a man aged 18 to 29 who had recovered from COVID-19.

The V call is TRBV18, the J call TRBJ1-1; 7 bases are a match to TRBD1. Germline V gene data show CDR1 as KGHSH and CDR2 as LQKENI. The CDR3 runs to 13 residues. J lost 9 bases, V lost 4 bases, and 8 bases had no gene match. The CDR3 here is CASSHPDRAQAFF. DNA of the CDR3: TGTGCCAGCTCACACCCTGACAGGGCCCAAGCTTTCTTT.

This chain connects TRBV2 to TRBJ2-1; tentatively, D is TRBD1 (6 bases). Germline CDR1 is SNHLY and CDR2 is FYNNEI. The CDR3 runs to 16 residues. With 6 bases removed from V and 0 bases from J, the gap between germline ends came to 15 bases. The CDR3 is CASRGHERSSYNEQFF. CDR3 DNA: TGTGCCAGCAGGGGACACGAAAGGAGCTCCTACAATGAGCAGTTCTTC.

The rearrangement joins TRBV6-5 to TRBJ1-3, with D perhaps matching TRBD1 (6 bases). Germline V gene data show CDR1 as MNHEY and CDR2 as SVGAGI. The CDR3 is 13 residues long. The V end was cut by 6 bases, the J end by 2 bases, with 8 bases between. The CDR3 DNA sequence: TGTGCCAGCAGGTCAGGGGCTGGAAACACCATATATTTT. This gives the protein CASRSGAGNTIYF.

This chain joins TRBV28 and TRBJ1-3, with TRBD1 matching 8 bases. Unmatched junction bases numbered 7, after V lost 5 bases and J lost 1 base. This CDR3 spans 16 amino acids. Per the germline V gene, CDR1 is MDHEN and CDR2 is SYDVKM. In DNA form, the CDR3 reads TGTGCCAGCAGTGCGGGACAGGTGATTTCTGGAAACACCATATATTTT. Translated, it gives CASSAGQVISGNTIYF.

This chain links TRBV2 with TRBJ1-1, with D possibly matching TRBD1 (6 bases). Germline CDR1 reads SNHLY; CDR2 reads FYNNEI. The CDR3 runs to 12 residues. The V end lost 11 bases, the J end lost 3 bases, and 13 bases lay between the germline ends. CDR3 DNA sequence: TGTGCCGGAGAGGACAGCCACACTGAAGCTTTCTTT. Amino acid sequence: CAGEDSHTEAFF.

The V and J genes are TRBV6-1 and TRBJ1-2; TRBD1 is a possible D gene (6 bases). V lost 2 bases and J 8 bases, leaving 12 bases between the germline ends. The germline gives CDR1 MNHNS, CDR2 SASEGT. This CDR3 contains 13 residues. The CDR3 here is CASSEQGNFGYTF. CDR3 nucleotides: TGTGCCAGCAGTGAACAGGGGAATTTCGGCTACACCTTC.

The DNA for the CDR3 is TGTGCCAGCAGCTTGACTAGCAGAAGCACAGATACGCAGTATTTT. This gives the protein CASSLTSRSTDTQYF. The chain carries TRBV5-4 and TRBJ2-3; a weak D match, TRBD2 (6 bases). The CDR3 contains 15 residues. The germline V gene has CDR1 SGHNT and CDR2 YYREEE (reference sequence). Trimming removed 1 base from V and 0 bases from J, with 9 bases in between.

The rearrangement links TRBV19 to TRBJ2-7, with 7 bases matching TRBD2. J gave up 5 bases and V 9 bases, and 4 bases lay outside the gene matches. The germline V gene has CDR1 LNHDA and CDR2 SQIVND (reference sequence). The CDR3 consists of 11 residues. The DNA of the CDR3 is TGTGCCAGCTGGGGAGGGCACGAGCAGTACTTC. It codes for CASWGGHEQYF.

This rearrangement joins TRBV24-1 to TRBJ1-2, with D uncertain. CDR1 and CDR2 (germline): KGHDR, SFDVKD. The length of the CDR3 is 12 residues. Trimming shortened V by 3 bases and J by 9 bases, and 10 bases separated the two germline ends. This CDR3 reads CATSDPGGRYTF. The CDR3 DNA is TGTGCCACCAGTGATCCGGGAGGCCGCTACACCTTC.

This chain connects TRBV11-2 to TRBJ2-7, with 7 bases matching TRBD2. With 0 bases clipped from V and 0 bases from J, the junction kept 5 bases outside the gene matches. Germline values: CDR1 SGHAT, CDR2 FQNNGV. This CDR3 spans 16 amino acids. The CDR3 spells CASSLDLSGDSYEQYF. The CDR3 DNA reads TGTGCCAGCAGCTTAGATCTGAGCGGGGACTCCTACGAGCAGTACTTC.

The chain recombines TRBV3-1 (or the pseudogene TRBV3-2) with TRBJ2-3, with TRBD2 identical over 14 bases. J was trimmed by 8 bases and V by 1 base; bases with no gene match: 11. Germline CDR1 LGHDT, CDR2 YNNKEL (reference sequence). CDR3 size: 18 residues. DNA of the CDR3: TGTGCCAGCAGCCAAGGGACTAGCGGGGGGCCCCTTCCCTTTACGCAGTATTTT. This encodes CASSQGTSGGPLPFTQYF.

This rearrangement joins TRBV5-4 to TRBJ1-3; possibly TRBD1 for D (6 bases). Deletions cut 7 bases from V and 4 bases from J, with 12 bases between. This CDR3 region has 13 residues. Germline lookup yields CDR1 SGHNT and CDR2 YYREEE (reference sequence). CDR3 amino acids: CASGLQGGNTIYF. The CDR3 DNA sequence: TGTGCCAGCGGATTACAGGGAGGAAACACCATATATTTT.

This chain links TRBV30 with TRBJ1-1; TRBD1 matches 9 bases. Losses at the gene ends were 4 bases for V and 1 base for J; bases not matched to a gene: 4. The germline gives CDR1 GTSNPN, CDR2 SVGIG (reference sequence). The CDR3 contains 14 residues. This CDR3 is CAWTIQGANTEAFF. The CDR3 DNA sequence: TGTGCCTGGACCATACAGGGGGCGAACACTGAAGCTTTCTTT.

This clone has just one count. V gene TRBV2 combines with J gene TRBJ2-1, with 13 bases matching TRBD2. Germline lookup yields CDR1 SNHLY and CDR2 FYNNEI. The CDR3 length is 17 residues. The ends lost 6 bases at V and 6 bases at J; junction bases unmatched: 11. CDR3: CASRQLAGGPVGNEQFF. CDR3 nucleotides: TGTGCCAGCAGGCAACTAGCGGGGGGGCCCGTTGGCAATGAGCAGTTCTTC.

The V gene is TRBV12-3 or TRBV12-4, the J gene TRBJ1-2; 7 nucleotides align to TRBD1. Germline trimming cut 6 bases from V and 8 bases from J; bases unmatched to any gene: 9. The CDR3 extends over 13 amino acids. In nucleotides, the CDR3 is TGTGCCAGCAGCCCGACAGGGACTCTGGGCTACACCTTC. Its protein is CASSPTGTLGYTF.

J is TRBJ2-5 and V is TRBV19, with D unclear. Germline CDR1 reads LNHDA; CDR2 reads SQIVND (reference sequence). This CDR3 is built from 13 residues. The germline V and J ends were trimmed by 2 bases and 2 bases, with 6 bases remaining between them. The CDR3 reads CASSIPLQETQYF. The DNA for the CDR3 is TGTGCCAGTAGTATACCTTTGCAAGAGACCCAGTACTTC.

This clone was seen only a few times. The chain links TRBV19 to TRBJ1-2; 8 nucleotides align to TRBD1. Germline V gives CDR1 LNHDA, CDR2 SQIVND (reference sequence). V lost 4 bases, J lost 0 bases, and 4 bases stayed unmatched. CDR3 size: 15 residues. CDR3 loop: CASSTPGQANYGYTF. CDR3 in DNA: TGTGCCAGTAGTACTCCGGGACAGGCTAACTATGGCTACACCTTC.

V is TRBV30 and J is TRBJ2-7; 10 nucleotides line up with TRBD1. The length of the CDR3 is 12 residues. Germline V gene sequence: CDR1 GTSNPN, CDR2 SVGIG (reference sequence). V gave up 8 bases and J gave up 2 bases; unmatched junction bases: 3. CDR3 in amino acids: CARGQGPYEQYF. CDR3 coding DNA: TGTGCCAGGGGACAGGGGCCCTACGAGCAGTACTTC.

The chain uses TRBV4-1 and TRBJ2-7; 12 positions agree with TRBD1. The V segment lost 4 bases and the J segment 1 base; nucleotides outside the gene matches: 11. The CDR3 runs to 18 residues. The V gene's germline CDR1 is MGHRA and CDR2 YSYEKL. For the CDR3, the DNA is TGCGCCAGCAGCCGAACCATTCAGGGACAGGGGGCATCCTACGAGCAGTACTTC. Amino acids: CASSRTIQGQGASYEQYF.

This clone has more than one count but fewer than ten. The V and J genes are TRBV3-1 (or the pseudogene TRBV3-2) and TRBJ1-6; the match to TRBD1 covers 8 bases. The trim removed 3 bases at V and 9 bases at J, leaving 4 bases unmatched. The germline V gene has CDR1 LGHDT and CDR2 YNNKEL (reference sequence). The CDR3 is 14 residues long. The CDR3 DNA sequence: TGTGCCAGCAGCCAGGCCAGGGGGCGTTCACCCCTCCACTTT. The encoded protein is CASSQARGRSPLHF.

V gene TRBV4-1 combines with J gene TRBJ1-6; D might be TRBD1 (5 bases). V was trimmed by 0 bases and J by 14 bases, leaving 20 bases between them. This CDR3 is 16 amino acids long. The germline V gene has CDR1 MGHRA and CDR2 YSYEKL. Written as DNA, the CDR3 is TGCGCCAGCAGCCAAGATGCGGGGACCCACTTTCGGGCCCTCCACTTT. It codes for CASSQDAGTHFRALHF.

The chain is built from TRBV5-4 and TRBJ2-3, with 7 positions matching TRBD2. Germline V gives CDR1 SGHNT, CDR2 YYREEE (reference sequence). The CDR3 is made up of 13 amino acids. Germline trimming cut 0 bases from V and 5 bases from J; bases unmatched to any gene: 0. Here the CDR3 reads CASSLAGGDTQYF. The CDR3 DNA reads TGTGCCAGCAGCTTGGCGGGGGGAGATACGCAGTATTTT.

This chain uses TRBV13 with TRBJ1-4, with D possibly matching TRBD1 (5 bases). V lost 6 bases, J lost 2 bases, and 10 bases lay in between. Germline assignment: CDR1 PRHDT and CDR2 FYEKMQ (reference sequence). The CDR3 covers 14 residues. CDR3 region: CASRVGGTNEKLFF. As DNA, the CDR3 is TGTGCCAGCAGGGTCGGGGGGACTAATGAAAAACTGTTTTTT. Together with reference TRBV13 and TRBJ1-4, the CDR3 gives the full variable domain: AAGVIQSPRHLIKEKRETATLKCYPIPRHDTVYWYQQGPGQDPQFLISFYEKMQSDKGSIPDRFSAQQFSDYHSELNMSSLELGDSALYFCASRVGGTNEKLFFGSGTQLSVL.